A single sample gave rise to the 26 T cell receptor beta chains below, sequenced in a study of cytomegalovirus exposure and HLA in healthy donors. Both 60 Vbeta primers and 13 Jbeta primers went into the PCR. Sequenced by immunoSEQ multiplex PCR; TCRdb stores in-frame clones only, minus some. Among about 190,000 clones listed, over 75% were seen once. Sequencing was done on a sample of PBMCs. The receptors here all came from a man in his fifties or sixties in good health and CMV-seronegative.

Comment on this clone: One end of the junction fails to match germline, which may point to a read error. Here the CDR3 DNA reads TGTGCCATCAGGGAGTCCCCCCAGAACACCGGGGAGCTGTTTTTT. Its translation: CAIRESPQNTGELFF. This chain links TRBV10-3 with TRBJ2-2; D uncertain. The CDR3 is 15 residues long. CDR1 is ENHRY and CDR2 is SYGVKD in the germline V gene.

This clone was counted a single time. The chain is built from TRBV4-3 and TRBJ2-3, with a weak D call TRBD2 (5 bases). Per the germline V gene, CDR1 is LGHNA and CDR2 is YSLEER. Deletions cut 0 bases from V and 5 bases from J, with 9 bases between. The CDR3 is 14 residues long. DNA for the CDR3: TGCGCCAGCAGCCAAGAGAGTGGGAGAGATACGCAGTATTTT. Translation: CASSQESGRDTQYF.

The CDR3 region has the DNA TGTGCCAGCAGAAGGGGGGGGTCAACTAATGAAAAACTGTTTTTT. Translation: CASRRGGSTNEKLFF. V and J are TRBV2 and TRBJ1-4; TRBD1 is a possible D gene (6 bases). Trimming removed 6 bases at V and 0 bases at J, with 11 bases between. The CDR3 sequence is 15 residues long. The germline gives CDR1 SNHLY, CDR2 FYNNEI.

In its sample, this clone was seen a few times. The V and J genes are TRBV29-1 and TRBJ2-1; D possibly corresponds to TRBD1 (6 bases). This CDR3 has 14 amino acids. V gave up 6 bases and J gave up 8 bases, with 20 bases separating them. CDR1 is SQVTM, CDR2 ANQGSEA, per germline. CDR3 sequence (DNA): TGCAGCGTGGAGCTACAGGGCGCAAACTATGAGCAGTTCTTC. This translates into CSVELQGANYEQFF.

The V call is TRBV25-1, the J call TRBJ2-2, with 9 positions matching TRBD1. The CDR3 contains 16 residues. Germline lookup yields CDR1 MGHDK and CDR2 SYGVNS. The V gene end was trimmed by 3 bases and the J gene end by 3 bases; junction bases not matched to a gene: 5. The CDR3 reads CASSDGDRAYTGELFF. CDR3 sequence (DNA): TGTGCCAGCAGTGACGGGGACAGGGCCTACACCGGGGAGCTGTTTTTT.

This clone has more than one count but fewer than ten. V and J are TRBV6-5 and TRBJ1-4; D gene uncertain. Germline V gives CDR1 MNHEY, CDR2 SVGAGI. The CDR3 is made up of 14 amino acids. V lost 0 bases, J lost 16 bases, and 18 bases lay in between. CDR3 DNA: TGTGCCAGCAGTTACTCGAGGGTTAGTGGCTTGAGGTTTTTT. Encoded protein: CASSYSRVSGLRFF.

This clone has just one count. The rearrangement joins TRBV5-1 to TRBJ1-2; TRBD1 might be the D (5 bases). V lost 3 bases and J lost 8, with 11 bases in between. Germline V lookup: CDR1 SGHRS, CDR2 YFSETQ. This CDR3 has 12 amino acids. Here the CDR3 reads CASSYGGVGYTF. DNA of the CDR3: TGCGCCAGCAGCTACGGAGGGGTCGGCTACACCTTC. Complete variable domain (other parts from reference TRBV5-1 and TRBJ1-2): KAGVTQTPRYLIKTRGQQVTLSCSPISGHRSVSWYQQTPGQGLQFLFEYFSETQRNKGNFPGRFSGRQFSNSRSEMNVSTLELGDSALYLCASSYGGVGYTFGSGTRLTVV.

The V gene is TRBV27, the J gene TRBJ1-6; D ambiguous. Germline V gene data show CDR1 as MNHEY and CDR2 as SMNVEV (reference sequence). Deletions cut 5 bases from V and 4 bases from J, with 24 bases between. The CDR3 runs 19 residues. CDR3 nucleotides: TGTGCCAGCAGTCTATTTTTCCAACAAGGCTCTAGTTATAATTCACCCCTCCACTTT. Its translation: CASSLFFQQGSSYNSPLHF.

The chain carries TRBV2 and TRBJ2-2; D remains ambiguous. V lost 6 bases and J lost 6, with 20 bases in between. Germline CDR1 SNHLY, CDR2 FYNNEI. The CDR3 spans 16 residues. The CDR3, as DNA: TGTGCCAGCAGATTACGGGTTGATCAGTTTCCCGGGGAGCTGTTTTTT. It is translated as CASRLRVDQFPGELFF. The full variable domain, its missing parts supplied by reference TRBV2 and TRBJ2-2, is EPEVTQTPSHQVTQMGQEVILRCVPISNHLYFYWYRQILGQKVEFLVSFYNNEISEKSEIFDDQFSVERPDGSNFTLKIRSTKLEDSAMYFCASRLRVDQFPGELFFGEGSRLTVL.

The chain is built from TRBV7-2 and TRBJ1-2; 7 bases are a match to TRBD1. Germline V lookup: CDR1 SGHTA, CDR2 FQGNSA. The CDR3 is 13 amino acids. V gave up 11 bases and J gave up 1 base; unmatched junction bases: 7. The CDR3 reads CAGGGGNNYGYTF. In DNA, the CDR3 is TGTGCCGGAGGGGGCGGAAATAACTATGGCTACACCTTC.

CDR3 region: CASSSRGGELFF. Here the CDR3 DNA reads TGTGCCAGCAGCTCTCGGGGCGGGGAGCTGTTTTTT. V usage is TRBV7-3 and J usage is TRBJ2-2, with a weak D call TRBD2 (5 bases). The germline V and J ends were trimmed by 4 bases and 7 bases, with 7 bases remaining between them. Germline CDR1 reads SGHTA; CDR2 reads FQGTGA. This CDR3 region has 12 residues.

The chain is built from TRBV10-3 and TRBJ1-5; D is ambiguous. CDR3 size: 14 residues. The germline V gene encodes CDR1 ENHRY and CDR2 SYGVKD. V was shortened by 3 bases and J by 1 base, with 7 bases between the two germline ends. Here the CDR3 DNA reads TGTGCCATCAGTGACCCCGTGAGCAATCAGCCCCAGCATTTT. This gives the protein CAISDPVSNQPQHF.

The chain combines TRBV6-4 with TRBJ1-1, with D perhaps TRBD1 (6 bases). Germline V gene data show CDR1 as MRHNA and CDR2 as SNTAGT. The CDR3 loop spans 13 amino acids. Trimming removed 4 bases at V and 5 bases at J, with 11 bases between. DNA of the CDR3: TGTGCCAGCAGTGCCGAGACAGGAACTGAAGCTTTCTTT. Encoded protein: CASSAETGTEAFF.

CDR3 protein: CASGGQPTGELFF. DNA for the CDR3: TGTGCCAGCGGGGGACAGCCCACCGGGGAGCTGTTTTTT. The rearrangement links TRBV27 to TRBJ2-2; TRBD1 matches 7 bases. The CDR3 has 13 residues. Trimming took 8 bases from V and 4 from J; bases not matched to a gene: 4. CDR1 MNHEY and CDR2 SMNVEV come from the germline V gene (reference sequence).

The J gene is TRBJ2-7, the V gene TRBV18, with TRBD1 identical over 8 bases. V shed 4 bases, J shed 0 bases, and the junction held 8 bases outside the gene matches. The CDR3 covers 16 residues. Germline V gene lookup returns CDR1 KGHSH and CDR2 LQKENI. The CDR3: CASSQRQGPDSYEQYF. The CDR3 nucleotides read TGTGCCAGCTCACAACGACAGGGGCCCGACTCCTACGAGCAGTACTTC.

This rearrangement joins TRBV20-1 to TRBJ1-4, with 8 nucleotides matching TRBD1. In germline, CDR1 is DFQATT, CDR2 SNEGSKA (reference sequence). V lost 5 bases, J lost 14 bases, and 7 bases stayed unmatched. The CDR3 length is 11 residues. This CDR3 reads CSAEQGESLFF. CDR3 DNA: TGCAGTGCTGAACAGGGGGAAAGCCTGTTTTTT.

V usage is TRBV7-9 and J usage is TRBJ2-2; 7 nucleotides match TRBD1. Germline V gives CDR1 SEHNR, CDR2 FQNEAQ (reference sequence). The CDR3 has 16 residues. With 6 bases clipped from V and 2 bases from J, the junction kept 9 bases outside the gene matches. Here the CDR3 reads CASRATGNANTGELFF. CDR3 bases: TGTGCCAGCAGGGCGACAGGGAACGCAAACACCGGGGAGCTGTTTTTT.

V is TRBV15 and J is TRBJ1-2, with 7 bases aligning to TRBD1. Germline-derived CDR1 and CDR2 are LNHNV and YYDKDF (reference sequence). Unmatched junction bases numbered 6, after V lost 4 bases and J lost 4 bases. The CDR3 has 14 amino acids. The CDR3 nucleotides read TGTGCCACCAGCACGGGACAGCGAATCTATGGCTACACCTTC. As protein: CATSTGQRIYGYTF.

This chain joins TRBV19 and TRBJ1-2, with D perhaps matching TRBD1 (5 bases). Germline V lookup: CDR1 LNHDA, CDR2 SQIVND (reference sequence). Deletions cut 2 bases from V and 6 bases from J, with 16 bases between. The CDR3 length is 15 residues. In DNA form, the CDR3 reads TGTGCCAGTAGTATAAGTCCCAAGGGGCAACATGGCTACACCTTC. This sequence encodes CASSISPKGQHGYTF. Full variable domain (remainder filled in from reference TRBV19 and TRBJ1-2): DGGITQSPKYLFRKEGQNVTLSCEQNLNHDAMYWYRQDPGQGLRLIYYSQIVNDFQKGDIAEGYSVSREKKESFPLTVTSAQKNPTAFYLCASSISPKGQHGYTFGSGTRLTVV.

The rearrangement uses TRBV5-1 and TRBJ2-5, with D possibly matching TRBD1 (8 bases). Germline assignment: CDR1 SGHRS and CDR2 YFSETQ. CDR3 length: 16 amino acids. The germline V and J ends were trimmed by 4 bases and 2 bases, with 18 bases remaining between them. CDR3 in amino acids: CASSRQGTMNQETQYF. CDR3 sequence (DNA): TGCGCCAGCAGCAGACAGGGGACTATGAATCAAGAGACCCAGTACTTC.

This chain's CDR3 is CASSSTGSYYGYTF. CDR3 in DNA: TGTGCCAGCAGCTCGACAGGGAGTTACTATGGCTACACCTTC. The gene calls are TRBV13 and TRBJ1-2; TRBD1 aligns across 7 bases. The CDR3 covers 14 residues. V lost 4 bases to trimming and J lost 3 bases; unmatched junction nucleotides: 5. CDR1 PRHDT and CDR2 FYEKMQ come from the germline V gene (reference sequence).

The V gene is TRBV7-2, the J gene TRBJ2-2; tentatively, D is TRBD1 (5 bases). Trimming pared 0 bases from V and 9 bases from J, leaving 11 bases between. This CDR3 is built from 14 residues. Germline-derived CDR1 and CDR2 are SGHTA and FQGNSA. The CDR3 region is CASSLAGVSRELFF. CDR3 in DNA: TGTGCCAGCAGCTTAGCAGGGGTCTCGAGGGAGCTGTTTTTT. The full variable domain, with the rest looked up from reference TRBV7-2 and TRBJ2-2, is GAGVSQSPSNKVTEKGKDVELRCDPISGHTALYWYRQSLGQGLEFLIYFQGNSAPDKSGLPSDRFSAERTGGSVSTLTIQRTQQEDSAVYLCASSLAGVSRELFFGEGSRLTVL.

This clone was seen once. V and J are TRBV11-2 and TRBJ2-5; TRBD1 agrees at 9 bases. Germline values: CDR1 SGHAT, CDR2 FQNNGV. This CDR3 region has 13 residues. After removal of 3 bases from V and 5 bases from J, the junction contained 1 base not matched to a gene. CDR3 nucleotide sequence: TGTGCCAGCAGCTTTGGGACAGGGGAGACCCAGTACTTC. It translates to CASSFGTGETQYF.

The sample holds one count of this clone. The rearrangement joins TRBV27 to TRBJ2-1; D uncertain. The CDR3 length is 15 residues. Trimming shortened V by 4 bases and J by 3 bases, and 13 bases separated the two germline ends. CDR1 and CDR2 (germline): MNHEY, SMNVEV (reference sequence). In nucleotides, the CDR3 is TGTGCCAGCAGTTCCCCTTGGCAAAGCTACAATGAGCAGTTCTTC. Its translation is CASSSPWQSYNEQFF.

As regards this clone: Additional DNA sequences in this sample encode the identical CDR3. The chain uses TRBV4-1 and TRBJ1-1; D is ambiguous. CDR3 size: 13 residues. The germline gives CDR1 MGHRA, CDR2 YSYEKL. The V and J ends lost 0 bases and 2 bases respectively, with 4 bases between them. The CDR3 region has the DNA TGCGCCAGCAGCCAAGATCTTAACACTGAAGCTTTCTTT. This codes for CASSQDLNTEAFF.

The chain combines TRBV18 with TRBJ2-7, with TRBD1 identical over 8 bases. CDR3 length equals 15 residues. Trimming took 3 bases from V and 2 from J; bases not matched to a gene: 6. In germline, CDR1 is KGHSH, CDR2 LQKENI. The CDR3 protein is CASSPDPGGTYEQYF. The CDR3 coding sequence is TGTGCCAGCTCACCGGATCCAGGGGGCACCTACGAGCAGTACTTC.